This T cell receptor (beta chain) was recorded in a study of T cell clonotyping in hematopoietic cell transplantation. Findings and caveats of the study: Pathologically expanded recipient clonotypes increased progressively from day 30 to day 180 as diversity fell.

The CDR3 has 12 amino acids. Germline V gene sequence: CDR1 SGHTA, CDR2 FQGNSA. Trimming took off 1 base at V and 6 bases at J, with 6 bases between the two ends. Repertoires were generated with immunoSEQ multiplex PCR, while TCRdb's copy carries only in-frame clones and drops some. The sample lists around 19,000 clones; roughly 80% were seen once. Of note for this clone: What it binds is unknown.

Described time point: recipient sample about 28 days before transplant, after cytoreduction. Sequenced material: peripheral blood mononuclear cells, taken before stem cell transplant. The chain uses TRBV7-2 and TRBJ1-2, with D hard to call. This receptor was obtained from a man aged 55 to 70 with acute myeloid leukemia. Some clones in this sample may be carry-over from other donors' samples. The CDR3 sequence is CASSLVGDGYTF. Written as DNA, the CDR3 is TGTGCCAGCAGCTTAGTGGGTGATGGCTACACCTTC. Based on the CDR3 plus reference TRBV7-2 and TRBJ1-2, the full variable domain is GAGVSQSPSNKVTEKGKDVELRCDPISGHTALYWYRQSLGQGLEFLIYFQGNSAPDKSGLPSDRFSAERTGGSVSTLTIQRTQQEDSAVYLCASSLVGDGYTFGSGTRLTVV.